These T cell receptor beta chains were read from a single sample in a study of cytomegalovirus exposure and HLA in healthy donors. Repertoires were generated with immunoSEQ multiplex PCR, while TCRdb's copy carries only in-frame clones and drops some. The repertoire holds 200,000 to 250,000 clones, 75% to 90% seen once, with roughly 0.99% in the top ten. Sequencing input: PBMCs. Source of these receptors: a woman between 18 and 29 years old in good health and CMV-seronegative. Both conserved end residues are part of each CDR3. A clone size is listed for some rows: how often the clone was seen (once, few, many), or a class if it is expanded.

v_gene: TRBV5-6; j_gene: TRBJ1-5; len: 15; abundance: once; CDR3aa: CASNLSPGSNQPQHF
v_gene: TRBV14; j_gene: TRBJ2-1; len: 13; abundance: .; CDR3aa: CASSYHSGGPFIF
v_gene: TRBV5-1; j_gene: TRBJ2-7; len: 13; abundance: .; CDR3aa: CASSLPGTREQYF
v_gene: TRBV4-3; j_gene: TRBJ2-1; len: 17; abundance: .; CDR3aa: CASSQEKDSEGGNEQFF
v_gene: TRBV5-1; j_gene: TRBJ2-7; len: 13; abundance: .; CDR3aa: CASSYRVPYEQYF
v_gene: TRBV19; j_gene: TRBJ2-7; len: 13; abundance: .; CDR3aa: CASSIGRGSEQYF
v_gene: TRBV5-4; j_gene: TRBJ1-1; len: 11; abundance: few; CDR3aa: CASSLAAEAFF
v_gene: TRBV21-1; j_gene: .; len: 13; abundance: .; CDR3aa: CASSNDSYYEQYF
v_gene: TRBV27; j_gene: TRBJ2-7; len: 17; abundance: .; CDR3aa: CASSLKGASSSSYEQYF
v_gene: TRBV19; j_gene: TRBJ2-2; len: 13; abundance: .; CDR3aa: CASSLLSAGELFF
v_gene: TRBV19; j_gene: TRBJ2-3; len: 15; abundance: .; CDR3aa: CASGREDRGRDTQYF
v_gene: TRBV18; j_gene: TRBJ1-2; len: 15; abundance: few; CDR3aa: CASSPTLTGNYGYTF
v_gene: TRBV2; j_gene: TRBJ2-7; len: 14; abundance: .; CDR3aa: CASTGTSGTYEQYF
v_gene: TRBV6-1; j_gene: TRBJ1-2; len: 11; abundance: .; CDR3aa: CASSERRGYTF
v_gene: TRBV11-2; j_gene: TRBJ2-5; len: 15; abundance: .; CDR3aa: CASSPRLAGQETQYF
v_gene: TRBV6-1; j_gene: TRBJ2-5; len: 15; abundance: .; CDR3aa: CASSESSGTSGTQYF
v_gene: TRBV7-3; j_gene: TRBJ1-1; len: 13; abundance: few; CDR3aa: CASSQQGITEAFF
v_gene: TRBV6-5; j_gene: TRBJ1-1; len: 14; abundance: .; CDR3aa: CASSSVRVGTEAFF
v_gene: TRBV10-2; j_gene: TRBJ1-5; len: 13; abundance: .; CDR3aa: CASLGQLDQPQHF
v_gene: TRBV4-2; j_gene: TRBJ2-1; len: 14; abundance: .; CDR3aa: CASSQEALSNEQFF
v_gene: TRBV5-1; j_gene: TRBJ2-3; len: 15; abundance: .; CDR3aa: CASSFSGREIDTQYF
v_gene: TRBV27; j_gene: TRBJ2-3; len: 17; abundance: once; CDR3aa: CASSFRTLAGGTDTQYF
v_gene: TRBV11-3; j_gene: TRBJ2-7; len: 14; abundance: .; CDR3aa: CASSQDGGAYEQYF
v_gene: TRBV7-2; j_gene: TRBJ1-1; len: 15; abundance: .; CDR3aa: CASSRRTGAGTEAFF
v_gene: TRBV5-1; j_gene: TRBJ2-7; len: 13; abundance: once; CDR3aa: CASSLAPAYEQYF
v_gene: TRBV7-6; j_gene: TRBJ2-7; len: 12; abundance: .; CDR3aa: CASSPPLAAQYF
v_gene: TRBV7-2; j_gene: TRBJ2-7; len: 14; abundance: .; CDR3aa: CASSLAQNSYEQYF
v_gene: TRBV19; j_gene: TRBJ1-6; len: 14; abundance: .; CDR3aa: CATSEPSYNSPLHF
v_gene: TRBV11-2; j_gene: TRBJ1-1; len: 14; abundance: .; CDR3aa: CASSQGWWNTEAFF
v_gene: TRBV30; j_gene: TRBJ1-1; len: 12; abundance: .; CDR3aa: CAWSSQYTEAFF
v_gene: TRBV7-6; j_gene: TRBJ1-3; len: 13; abundance: few; CDR3aa: CASSLSAGNTIYF
v_gene: TRBV11-3; j_gene: TRBJ1-1; len: 13; abundance: .; CDR3aa: CASSPDRDTEAFF
v_gene: TRBV4-3; j_gene: TRBJ2-7; len: 15; abundance: .; CDR3aa: CASSQEGRGGYEQYF
v_gene: TRBV5-1; j_gene: TRBJ2-7; len: 15; abundance: .; CDR3aa: CASSLVGLADFEQYF
v_gene: TRBV9; j_gene: TRBJ1-6; len: 15; abundance: once; CDR3aa: CASSASDRGHSPLHF
v_gene: TRBV7-6; j_gene: TRBJ2-7; len: 15; abundance: .; CDR3aa: CASSLSGGRVYEQYF
v_gene: TRBV19; j_gene: TRBJ2-1; len: 16; abundance: .; CDR3aa: CASSIEGTSAYNEQFF
v_gene: TRBV10-3; j_gene: TRBJ1-3; len: 16; abundance: .; CDR3aa: CAISETQGKTGNTIYF
v_gene: TRBV4-1; j_gene: TRBJ2-2; len: 15; abundance: .; CDR3aa: CASSQDTGNTGELFF
v_gene: TRBV5-5; j_gene: TRBJ1-1; len: 15; abundance: few; CDR3aa: CASSFDGQSNTEAFF
v_gene: TRBV7-9; j_gene: TRBJ1-2; len: 14; abundance: .; CDR3aa: CASSLVDPLRGYTF